This paragraph reports one T cell receptor beta chain. Its antigen target is currently unknown. Within one base of it there is no much larger clone, and no base qualities were kept. The collaborating institutions used their own protocols to collect whole blood in K2EDTA tubes. For TCRbeta analysis, collaborators shipped samples in one of three forms: frozen whole blood, isolated PBMCs, or DNA extracted from either of those sample types. This record belongs to a study of blood T cell repertoires in COVID-19 (dated by TCRdb to about 2020). For the wider study: The collaborator samples originated in the United States, Italy and Spain and spanned the acute and convalescent phases of COVID-19. The material from the prospective study consisted of cDNA or gDNA derived from T cells, B-cell-depleted T cells, or PBMCs. Subjects who had been exposed to COVID-19, were actively infected with it, or had recovered from it provided the deeply sampled blood TCRbeta repertoires that made up the dataset. The repertoires were released in a freely available public database meant as a resource for research on the immune response to SARS-CoV-2. Samples came from the ongoing ImmuneRACE study (first 160 participants) plus 1,254 subjects from 6 global collaborators. Nearly every sample came with metadata listing a de-identified subject ID, COVID-19 status, age in years and sex. Where available, HLA class I and class II types were taken from metadata supplied by the sample provider and were not determined by assay-based typing. The paper as a whole reports these results and caveats: The amount of clinical and demographic metadata varied by source and participant and was provided uncurated.

The CDR3 numbers 16 residues from cysteine through phenylalanine. Only CDR3 DNA remains: 48 bases, in frame from the first base. The CDR1 and CDR2 encoded by the germline V gene (reference sequence) are LGHDT and YNNKEL. A distance of 16 bases separates the germline ends of V and J, which lose 1 base and 7 bases respectively. TCRbeta CDR3 regions were amplified from genomic DNA by means of the immunoSEQ Assay, a bias-controlled multiplex PCR. On the study's bioinformatics: Within the assay, amplification of reference gene primers was used to estimate how many nucleated cells each sample contained. To quantify the absolute abundance of each unique TCRbeta CDR3 rearrangement, sequence reads were collapsed and filtered. For each sample, productive Simpson clonality was calculated as the square root of Simpson's diversity index across productive rearrangements. Imported from immuneACCESS, the table was reduced by TCRdb to in-frame sequences with V and J called. These copies leave out some clones; in studies compared against another copy, an unresolved V gene accounts for under half, and the cause of the remainder is not known. Clone size and the V and J calls come from that table; the DNA yielded D and trimming. Within this sample are some 130,000 clones, with 65% to 85% of them counted one time only. The top ten hold more than 1.5% of the sample.

Sequenced input: peripheral blood. The chain was built from TRBV3-1 (or the pseudogene TRBV3-2) and TRBJ1-4; TRBD1 might be the D gene, on 5 matching bases. The sequence derives from a man aged 65 to 79 with acute or convalescent COVID-19. For the CDR3, the sequence is CASSQGQGWKGEKLFF. The nucleotides are TGTGCCAGCAGCCAAGGGCAGGGATGGAAGGGTGAAAAACTGTTTTTT.